The rows below give T cell receptor beta chains drawn from one sample of a study of T cell clusters in autoimmune cytopenias. After re-calling the multiplex PCR reads, TCRdb lists one entry per CDR3 protein, DNA absent. The table lists 2,000 or so distinct CDR3 sequences, with around 75% in the top ten. Sequencing was performed on peripheral blood. The receptor set was obtained from a human donor with an autoimmune cytopenia or autoimmune hepatitis (not recorded which). The CDR3 runs from the conserved cysteine through the conserved F or W. Fields, in order: clone size, J gene, V gene, CDR3 protein. The size of a clone is reported for some rows only, either as once, few or many, or as a class for expanded clones.

clone size: NA; J gene: TRBJ1-1; V gene: TRBV7-2; CDR3 protein: CASSSQRNTEAFF
clone size: NA; J gene: TRBJ1-1; V gene: TRBV29-1; CDR3 protein: CSVMSQGSEAFF
clone size: medium-sized; J gene: TRBJ2-7; V gene: TRBV20-1; CDR3 protein: CSARAEGNYYEQYF
clone size: NA; J gene: TRBJ1-5; V gene: TRBV2; CDR3 protein: CASSVRGLGQPQHF
clone size: NA; J gene: TRBJ2-3; V gene: TRBV12-3/TRBV12-4; CDR3 protein: CASRLSGTGADTQYF
clone size: NA; J gene: TRBJ2-7; V gene: TRBV7-6; CDR3 protein: CASSYGQGGYEQYF
clone size: NA; J gene: TRBJ2-1; V gene: TRBV7-2; CDR3 protein: CASRQAGSSYNEQFF
clone size: NA; J gene: TRBJ2-7; V gene: TRBV7-6; CDR3 protein: CASSLRSQKETNSYEQYF
clone size: medium-sized; J gene: TRBJ2-5; V gene: TRBV7-3; CDR3 protein: CASSLTGTGSETQYF
clone size: NA; J gene: TRBJ2-3; V gene: TRBV19; CDR3 protein: CASSRTSGSLDTQYF